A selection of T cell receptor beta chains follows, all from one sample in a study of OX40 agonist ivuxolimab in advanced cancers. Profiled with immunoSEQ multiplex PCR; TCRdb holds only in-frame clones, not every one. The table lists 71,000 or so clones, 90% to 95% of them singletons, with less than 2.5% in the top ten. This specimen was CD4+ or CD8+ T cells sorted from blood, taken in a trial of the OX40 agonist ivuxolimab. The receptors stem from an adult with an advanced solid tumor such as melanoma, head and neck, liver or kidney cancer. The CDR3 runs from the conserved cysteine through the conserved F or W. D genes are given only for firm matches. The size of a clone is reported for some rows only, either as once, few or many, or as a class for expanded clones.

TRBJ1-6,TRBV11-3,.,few,TGTGCCAGCAGCGCACGCAATTCACCCCTCCACTTT,CASSARNSPLHF
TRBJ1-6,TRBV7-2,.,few,TGTGCCAGCAGCTTAACCAGGGTTACACCCCTCCACTTT,CASSLTRVTPLHF
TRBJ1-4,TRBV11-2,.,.,TGTGCCAGCAGCTTAGGGCCGTCTTTTAATGAAAAACTGTTTTTT,CASSLGPSFNEKLFF
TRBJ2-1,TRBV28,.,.,TGTGCCAGTGCCGTTGGGACAAATCCCAATGAGCAGTTCTTC,CASAVGTNPNEQFF
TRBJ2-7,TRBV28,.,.,TGTGCCAGCAGTCTCCTCACAGGGATGGTATTCGAGCAGTACTTC,CASSLLTGMVFEQYF
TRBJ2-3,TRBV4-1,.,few,TGCGCCAGCAGCCAAGAGGAACGACGGCATGATACGCAGTATTTT,CASSQEERRHDTQYF
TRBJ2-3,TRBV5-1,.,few,TGCGCCAGCAGCTTGGATAGCGGAGTTGGAGATACGCAGTATTTT,CASSLDSGVGDTQYF
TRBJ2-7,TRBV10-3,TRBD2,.,TGTGCCATCAGTACGACTAGCGGGGCCTACGAGCAGTACTTC,CAISTTSGAYEQYF
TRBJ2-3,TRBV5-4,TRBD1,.,TGTGCCAGCAGCTTGGGGCAGGGGGCAGATACGCAGTATTTT,CASSLGQGADTQYF
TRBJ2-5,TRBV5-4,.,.,TGTGCCAGCAGCTCTGAGTCGGTGGGGACCCAGTACTTC,CASSSESVGTQYF
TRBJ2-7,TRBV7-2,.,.,TGTGCCAGCAGCTTAGCTGTCTACGAGCAGTACTTC,CASSLAVYEQYF
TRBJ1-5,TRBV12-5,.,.,TGTGCTAGTGGCCGGGATTTGAATCAGCCCCAGCATTTT,CASGRDLNQPQHF
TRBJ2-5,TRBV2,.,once,TGTGCCAGCAATGGGGGTGGGATCTGGGAGACCCAGTACTTC,CASNGGGIWETQYF
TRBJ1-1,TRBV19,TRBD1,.,TGTGCCAGTAGTACTCGCCGGACAGGGGGGAACACTGAAGCTTTCTTT,CASSTRRTGGNTEAFF
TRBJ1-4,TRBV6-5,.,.,TGTGCCAGCAGTTACCTGCCTAATGAAAAACTGTTTTTT,CASSYLPNEKLFF
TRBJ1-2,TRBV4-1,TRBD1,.,TGCGCCAGCAGCCAAGTCGGGGGACAGAACAGCTATGGCTACACCTTC,CASSQVGGQNSYGYTF
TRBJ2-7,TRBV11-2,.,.,TGTGCCAGCAGCTTATTCAACTCCCCGACCGAGCAGTACTTC,CASSLFNSPTEQYF
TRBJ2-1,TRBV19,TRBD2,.,TGTGCCAGTAGTATAGGGGCTAGCGGGAGGGCCAGGGAGCAGTTCTTC,CASSIGASGRAREQFF
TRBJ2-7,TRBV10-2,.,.,TGCGCCAGCAGTGCTCATTCTACAGGGCTCGAGCAGTACTTC,CASSAHSTGLEQYF
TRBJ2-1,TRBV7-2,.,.,TGTGCCAGCAGCAACAGGGATGAGCAGTTCTTC,CASSNRDEQFF
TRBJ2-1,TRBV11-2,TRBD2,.,TGTGCCAGCAGCCCCCATCCCCCAAGCGGGAGTATTGGGGATGAGCAGTTCTTC,CASSPHPPSGSIGDEQFF
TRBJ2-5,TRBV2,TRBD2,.,TGTGCCAGCGCTTCGCGGGGGGGCCTCGAGACCCAGTACTTC,CASASRGGLETQYF
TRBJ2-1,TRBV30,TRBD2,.,TGTGCCGGGGGGGGTGCGCGGAGCTCCTACAATGAGCAGTTCTTC,CAGGGARSSYNEQFF
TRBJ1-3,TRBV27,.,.,TGTGCCAGCAGTTCCCCTGACGTTCGGGCCACCTCTGGAAACACCATATATTTT,CASSSPDVRATSGNTIYF
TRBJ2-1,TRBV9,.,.,TGTGCCAGCAGCGCTTTCTTGGGTGCGGCGTCCTACAATGAGCAGTTCTTC,CASSAFLGAASYNEQFF
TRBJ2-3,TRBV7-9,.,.,TGTGCCAGCAGCCGCGGCACAGATACGCAGTATTTT,CASSRGTDTQYF
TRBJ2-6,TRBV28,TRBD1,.,TGTGCCAGCAGCCTCGGGACAGGGAAGCCCTCTGGGGCCAACGTCCTGACTTTC,CASSLGTGKPSGANVLTF
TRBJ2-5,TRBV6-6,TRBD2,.,TGTGCCAGCGGGCGGGGGGTGGCAGGAGAGACCCAGTACTTC,CASGRGVAGETQYF
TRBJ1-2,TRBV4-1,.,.,TGCGCCAGCAGCCAAGATTCGCCCACTTTCTATGGCTACACCTTC,CASSQDSPTFYGYTF
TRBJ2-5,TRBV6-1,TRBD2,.,TGTGCCAGCAGTGAAGATGCGGGAGGAGGTTGGGAGACCCAGTACTTC,CASSEDAGGGWETQYF
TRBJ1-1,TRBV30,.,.,TGTGCCTGGAGTAGGTGGGTTTCCACTGAAGCTTTCTTT,CAWSRWVSTEAFF
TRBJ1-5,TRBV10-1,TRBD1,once,TGCGCCAGCTCATACCAGGGGGATCAGCCCCAGCATTTT,CASSYQGDQPQHF
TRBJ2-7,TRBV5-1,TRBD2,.,TGCGCCAGCAGCCGGACTAGTAGGGGCGCGGGGTACGAGCAGTACTTC,CASSRTSRGAGYEQYF
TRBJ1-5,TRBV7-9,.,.,TGTGCCAGCAGCTTAGTGGGCGGGAGCAATCAGCCCCAGCATTTT,CASSLVGGSNQPQHF
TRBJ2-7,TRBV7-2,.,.,TGTGCCAGCAGCTTAGCTCTTACCTACGAGCAGTACTTC,CASSLALTYEQYF
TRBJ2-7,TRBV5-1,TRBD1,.,TGCGCCAGCAGCCAGGAGGGACAGGGGAAGAACGAGCAGTACTTC,CASSQEGQGKNEQYF
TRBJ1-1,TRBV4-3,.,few,TGCGCCAGCAGCCGCGAGGGGAACACTGAAGCTTTCTTT,CASSREGNTEAFF
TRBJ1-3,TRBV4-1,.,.,TGCGCCAGCAGCCAAGATCGGGGTGGAAACACCATATATTTT,CASSQDRGGNTIYF
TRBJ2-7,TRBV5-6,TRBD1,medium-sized,TGTGCCAGCAACTTTGGGGACAGGACCTACGAGCAGTACTTC,CASNFGDRTYEQYF
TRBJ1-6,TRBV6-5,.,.,TGTGCCAGCAAGGTACACTTCGGTTCACCCCTCCACTTT,CASKVHFGSPLHF
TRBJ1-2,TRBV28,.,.,TGTGCCAGCAGTGGCGGCGGACAGATCCCCTATGGCTACACCTTC,CASSGGGQIPYGYTF
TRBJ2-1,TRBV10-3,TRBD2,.,TGTGCCACCCAAAAACTAGCGGGACTACAGTTCTTC,CATQKLAGLQFF
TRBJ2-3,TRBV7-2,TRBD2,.,TGTGCCAGCAGCCTAAGACTAGCGGGAGGTATAGATACGCAGTATTTT,CASSLRLAGGIDTQYF
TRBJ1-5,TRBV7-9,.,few,TGTGCCAGCAGTAACGATCAGCCCCAGCATTTT,CASSNDQPQHF
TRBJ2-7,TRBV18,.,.,TGTGCCAGCTCACCACAGGAAACTTCCTACGAGCAGTACTTC,CASSPQETSYEQYF
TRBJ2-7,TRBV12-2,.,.,TGTGCAAGTCGCCCATGGACAGGGGCCTGGTGCGAGCAGTACTTC,CASRPWTGAWCEQYF
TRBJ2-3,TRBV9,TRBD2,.,TGTGCCAGCAGCTTATTACTAGCGGGAGGCACAGATACGCAGTATTTT,CASSLLLAGGTDTQYF
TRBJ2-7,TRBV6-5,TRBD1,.,TGTGCCACCATGACAGGGCTCGAGCAGTACTTC,CATMTGLEQYF